Listed below are T cell receptor beta chains from one sample, sequenced in a study of CD8+ T cells in alopecia areata. TCRdb's table, derived via immunoSEQ multiplex PCR, lists solely in-frame clones and lacks some. The sample has about 200,000 clones, roughly 60% seen once. The starting material was CD4+ T cells sorted from blood, obtained at week 24, from a patient treated with tofacitinib. The receptors originated from a human donor with alopecia areata. Both conserved end residues are part of each CDR3. The order of the fields is V gene, clone size, CDR3 protein. Part of the rows lack a size; the others show once, few, many or a class for expanded clones.

>TRBV5-1|NA
CASRAQLYGYTF
>TRBV7-3|NA
CASSSPPRGRRETQYF
>TRBV29-1|NA
CSVRDRDNGNEQFF
>TRBV29-1|few
CSVAGDRGHGYTF
>TRBV27|NA
CASSSQETQYF
>TRBV4-2|NA
CASSQVQGLEKLFF
>TRBV30|once
CAWSSGRSPTDTQYF
>TRBV19|few
CASSKQGLREGSNQPQHF
>TRBV6-5|few
CASSPDGFYGYTF
>TRBV6-5|few
CASSYRDSLPVQYF
>TRBV5-6|NA
CASSSTGFPYGYTF
>TRBV28|NA
CASRRAGGIYEQYF
>TRBV11-2|NA
CASSFLSVSEQYF
>TRBV29-1|once
CSASTSGKETQYF
>TRBV28|NA
CASRNGQNYGYTF
>TRBV7-2|few
CASSFDRGPETQYF
>TRBV29-1|NA
CSVEIGLNTGELFF
>TRBV19|NA
CASRRYTGELFF
>TRBV28|NA
CASSTPRKAGNTEAFF
>TRBV4-1|NA
CASSQVTGGEEQYF
>TRBV7-9|NA
CASSLAAGDYEQYF
>TRBV4-2|NA
CASSRNPLAGQEGVRTGELFF
>TRBV4-1|NA
CASSQAWSESSYEQYF
>TRBV7-2|NA
CASSPLGGKETQYF
>TRBV7-9|once
CASSLSTWTGGDRNEQFF
>TRBV29-1|NA
CSVMTGGEQYF
>TRBV5-1|few
CASSLGLAYNEQFF